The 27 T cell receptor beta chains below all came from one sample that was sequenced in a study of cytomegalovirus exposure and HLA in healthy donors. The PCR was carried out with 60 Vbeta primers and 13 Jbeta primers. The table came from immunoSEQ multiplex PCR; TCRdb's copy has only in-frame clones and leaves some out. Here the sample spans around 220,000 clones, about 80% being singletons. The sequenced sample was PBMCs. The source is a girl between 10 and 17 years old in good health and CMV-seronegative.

CDR3 in amino acids: CASSTGGPQYF. CDR3 coding DNA: TGTGCCAGCAGTACAGGGGGCCCGCAGTATTTT. The chain uses TRBV6-5 and TRBJ2-3; TRBD1 aligns across 9 bases. CDR3 length: 11 amino acids. In germline, CDR1 is MNHEY, CDR2 SVGAGI. Losses at the gene ends were 5 bases for V and 10 bases for J; bases not matched to a gene: 1.

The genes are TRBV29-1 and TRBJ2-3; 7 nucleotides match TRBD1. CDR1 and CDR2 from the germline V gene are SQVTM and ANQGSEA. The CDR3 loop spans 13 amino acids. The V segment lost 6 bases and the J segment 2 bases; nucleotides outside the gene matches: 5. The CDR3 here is CSVQGSHTDTQYF. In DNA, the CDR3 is TGCAGCGTACAGGGGTCCCACACAGATACGCAGTATTTT.

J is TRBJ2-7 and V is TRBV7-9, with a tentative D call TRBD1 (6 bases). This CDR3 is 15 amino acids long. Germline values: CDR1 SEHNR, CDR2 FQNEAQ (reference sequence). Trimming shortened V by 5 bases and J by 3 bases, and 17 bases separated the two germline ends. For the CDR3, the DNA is TGTGCCAGCAGCCCAGGGGTCGGGGAAGTCTACGAGCAGTACTTC. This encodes CASSPGVGEVYEQYF.

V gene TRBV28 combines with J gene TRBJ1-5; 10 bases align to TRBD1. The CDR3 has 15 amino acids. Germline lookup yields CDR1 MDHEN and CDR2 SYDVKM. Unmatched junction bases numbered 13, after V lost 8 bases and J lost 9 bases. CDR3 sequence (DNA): TGTGCCAGCGACAGGGGGCGTTCTACGGAGGTGCCCCAGCATTTT. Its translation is CASDRGRSTEVPQHF.

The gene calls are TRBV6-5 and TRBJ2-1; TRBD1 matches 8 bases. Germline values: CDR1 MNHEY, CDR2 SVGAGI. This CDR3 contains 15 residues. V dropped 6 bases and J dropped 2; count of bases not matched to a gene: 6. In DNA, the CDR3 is TGTGCCAGCAGACGCGGACAGGGCCCCTACAATGAGCAGTTCTTC. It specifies CASRRGQGPYNEQFF.

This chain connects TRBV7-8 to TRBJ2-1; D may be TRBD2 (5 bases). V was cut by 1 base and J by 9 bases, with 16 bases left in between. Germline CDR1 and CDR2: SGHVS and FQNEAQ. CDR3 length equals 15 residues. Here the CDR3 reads CASSLVGIARSEQFF. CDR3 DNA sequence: TGTGCCAGCAGCTTAGTCGGGATCGCTCGCAGTGAGCAGTTCTTC.

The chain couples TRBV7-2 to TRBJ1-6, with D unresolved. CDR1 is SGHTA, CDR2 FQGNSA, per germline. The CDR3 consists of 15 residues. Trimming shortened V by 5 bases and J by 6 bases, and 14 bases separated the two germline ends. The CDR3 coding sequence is TGTGCCAGCAGCCCCGGAGGGCAGGTTAATTCACCCCTCCACTTT. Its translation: CASSPGGQVNSPLHF.

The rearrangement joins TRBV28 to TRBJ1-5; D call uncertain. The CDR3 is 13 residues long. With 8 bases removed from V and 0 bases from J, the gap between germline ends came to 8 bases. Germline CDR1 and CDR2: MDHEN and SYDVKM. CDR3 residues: CASRSNSNQPQHF. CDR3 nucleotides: TGTGCCAGCCGTTCAAATAGCAATCAGCCCCAGCATTTT. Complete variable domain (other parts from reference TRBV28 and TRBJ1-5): DVKVTQSSRYLVKRTGEKVFLECVQDMDHENMFWYRQDPGLGLRLIYFSYDVKMKEKGDIPEGYSVSREKKERFSLILESASTNQTSMYLCASRSNSNQPQHFGDGTRLSIL.

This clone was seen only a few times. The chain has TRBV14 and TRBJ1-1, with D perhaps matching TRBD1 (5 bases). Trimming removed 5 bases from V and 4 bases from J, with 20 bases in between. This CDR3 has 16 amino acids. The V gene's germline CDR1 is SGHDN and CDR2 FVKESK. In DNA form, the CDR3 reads TGTGCCAGCAGCGATCTAAAGGGGCGGCGAGGCACTGAAGCTTTCTTT. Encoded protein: CASSDLKGRRGTEAFF.

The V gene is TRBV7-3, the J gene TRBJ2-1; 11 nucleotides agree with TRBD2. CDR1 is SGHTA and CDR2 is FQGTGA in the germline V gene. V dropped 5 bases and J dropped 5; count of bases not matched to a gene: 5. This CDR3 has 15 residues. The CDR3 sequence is CASSVTSGSNNEQFF. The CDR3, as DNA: TGTGCCAGCAGCGTCACTAGCGGGAGTAACAATGAGCAGTTCTTC.

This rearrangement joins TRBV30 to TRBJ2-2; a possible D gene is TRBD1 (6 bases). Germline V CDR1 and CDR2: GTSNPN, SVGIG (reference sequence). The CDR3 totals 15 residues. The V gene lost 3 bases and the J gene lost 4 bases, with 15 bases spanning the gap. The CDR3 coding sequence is TGTGCCTGGAGAGCCGGGACAACCACCACCGGGGAGCTGTTTTTT. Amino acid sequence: CAWRAGTTTTGELFF.

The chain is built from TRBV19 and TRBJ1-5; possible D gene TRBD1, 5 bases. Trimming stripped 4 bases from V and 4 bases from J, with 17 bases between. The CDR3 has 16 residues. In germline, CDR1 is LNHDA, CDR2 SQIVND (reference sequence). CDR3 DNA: TGTGCCAGTAGTAAGGAGGATTTTGGGGGGAATCAGCCCCAGCATTTT. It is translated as CASSKEDFGGNQPQHF.

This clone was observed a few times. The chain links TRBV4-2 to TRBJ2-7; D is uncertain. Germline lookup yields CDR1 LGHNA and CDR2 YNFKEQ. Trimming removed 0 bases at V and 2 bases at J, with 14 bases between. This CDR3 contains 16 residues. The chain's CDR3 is CASSQDLVDGAYEQYF. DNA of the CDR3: TGTGCCAGCAGCCAAGATCTAGTTGATGGAGCCTACGAGCAGTACTTC.

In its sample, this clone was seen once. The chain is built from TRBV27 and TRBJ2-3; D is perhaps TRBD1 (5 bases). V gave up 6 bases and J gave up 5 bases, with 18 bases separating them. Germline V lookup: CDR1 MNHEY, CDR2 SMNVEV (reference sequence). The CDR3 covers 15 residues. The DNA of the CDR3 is TGTGCCAGCAGCCAGGGTTGGGCGCTAGAAGATACGCAGTATTTT. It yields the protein CASSQGWALEDTQYF.

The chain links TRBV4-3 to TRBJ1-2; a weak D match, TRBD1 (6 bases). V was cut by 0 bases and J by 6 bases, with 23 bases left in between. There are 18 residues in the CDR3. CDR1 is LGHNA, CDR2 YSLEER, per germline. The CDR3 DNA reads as TGCGCCAGCAGCCAAGATAGTACTTTTAGTACAGGGAGCGATGGCTACACCTTC. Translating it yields CASSQDSTFSTGSDGYTF.

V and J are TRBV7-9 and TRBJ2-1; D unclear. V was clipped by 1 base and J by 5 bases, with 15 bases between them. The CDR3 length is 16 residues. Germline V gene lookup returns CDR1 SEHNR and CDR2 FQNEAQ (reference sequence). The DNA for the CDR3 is TGTGCCAGCAGCTTAGACCGGCTGACAAAGCACAATGAGCAGTTCTTC. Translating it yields CASSLDRLTKHNEQFF.

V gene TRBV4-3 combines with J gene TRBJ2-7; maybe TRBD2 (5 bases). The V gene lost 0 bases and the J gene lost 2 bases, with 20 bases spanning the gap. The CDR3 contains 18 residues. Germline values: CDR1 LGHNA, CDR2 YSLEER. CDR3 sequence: CASSQDIQRQTITYEQYF. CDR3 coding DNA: TGCGCCAGCAGCCAAGATATCCAGCGGCAGACAATAACCTACGAGCAGTACTTC.

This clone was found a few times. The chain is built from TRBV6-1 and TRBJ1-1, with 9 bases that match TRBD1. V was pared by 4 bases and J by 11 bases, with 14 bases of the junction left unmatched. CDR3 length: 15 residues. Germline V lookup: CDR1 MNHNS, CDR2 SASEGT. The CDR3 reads CASSGRDREGVRAFF. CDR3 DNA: TGTGCCAGCAGTGGCCGGGACAGGGAAGGAGTCCGGGCTTTCTTT.

The CDR3, as DNA: TGTGCCAGCAGTTTAGTGGCTACAGGGGGCGGAAACGAGCAGTACTTC. This gives the protein CASSLVATGGGNEQYF. V usage is TRBV28 and J usage is TRBJ2-7; TRBD1 aligns across 9 bases. This CDR3 is built from 16 residues. Germline values: CDR1 MDHEN, CDR2 SYDVKM. After removal of 2 bases from V and 5 bases from J, the junction contained 10 bases not matched to a gene.

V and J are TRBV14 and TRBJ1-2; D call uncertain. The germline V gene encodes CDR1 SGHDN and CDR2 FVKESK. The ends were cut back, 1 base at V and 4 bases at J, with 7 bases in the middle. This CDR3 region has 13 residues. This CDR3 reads CASSQVTSYGYTF. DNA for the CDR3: TGTGCCAGCAGCCAAGTCACTAGCTATGGCTACACCTTC. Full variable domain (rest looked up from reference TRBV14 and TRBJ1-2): EAGVTQFPSHSVIEKGQTVTLRCDPISGHDNLYWYRRVMGKEIKFLLHFVKESKQDESGMPNNRFLAERTGGTYSTLKVQPAELEDSGVYFCASSQVTSYGYTFGSGTRLTVV.

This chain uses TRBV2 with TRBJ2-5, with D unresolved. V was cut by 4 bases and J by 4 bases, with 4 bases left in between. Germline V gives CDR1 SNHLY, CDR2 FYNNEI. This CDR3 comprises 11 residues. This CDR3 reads CASSARETQYF. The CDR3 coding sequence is TGTGCCAGCAGTGCTCGAGAGACCCAGTACTTC.

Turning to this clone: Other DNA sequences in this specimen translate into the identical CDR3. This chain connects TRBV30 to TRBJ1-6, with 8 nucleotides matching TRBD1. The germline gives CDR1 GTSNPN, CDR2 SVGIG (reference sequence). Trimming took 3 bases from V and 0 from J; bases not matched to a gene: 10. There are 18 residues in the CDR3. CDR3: CAWRIGTGGGSYNSPLHF. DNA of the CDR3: TGTGCCTGGAGGATCGGGACAGGAGGTGGCTCCTATAATTCACCCCTCCACTTT.

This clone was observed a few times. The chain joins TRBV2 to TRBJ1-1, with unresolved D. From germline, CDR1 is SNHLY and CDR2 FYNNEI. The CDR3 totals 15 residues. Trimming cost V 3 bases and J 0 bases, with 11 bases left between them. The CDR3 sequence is CASSERSGMNTEAFF. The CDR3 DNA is TGTGCCAGCAGTGAGCGGAGCGGGATGAACACTGAAGCTTTCTTT.

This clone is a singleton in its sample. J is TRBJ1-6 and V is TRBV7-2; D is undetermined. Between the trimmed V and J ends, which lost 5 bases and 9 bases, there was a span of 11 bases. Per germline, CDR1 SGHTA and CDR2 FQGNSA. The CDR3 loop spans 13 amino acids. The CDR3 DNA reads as TGTGCCAGCAGCCGTTATAGATTTTCACCCCTCCACTTT. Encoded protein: CASSRYRFSPLHF.

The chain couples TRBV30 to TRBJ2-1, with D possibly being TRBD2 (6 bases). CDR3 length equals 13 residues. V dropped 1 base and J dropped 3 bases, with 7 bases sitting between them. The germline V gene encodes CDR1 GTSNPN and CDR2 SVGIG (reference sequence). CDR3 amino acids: CAWSAGVYNEQFF. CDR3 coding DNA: TGTGCCTGGAGTGCGGGAGTCTACAATGAGCAGTTCTTC.

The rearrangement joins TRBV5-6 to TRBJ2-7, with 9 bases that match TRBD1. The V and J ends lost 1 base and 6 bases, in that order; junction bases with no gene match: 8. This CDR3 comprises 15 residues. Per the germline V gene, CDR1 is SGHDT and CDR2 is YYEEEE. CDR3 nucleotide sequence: TGTGCCAGCAGCTTGTTCGGGACAGGGAAGGGCGAGCAGTACTTC. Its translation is CASSLFGTGKGEQYF.

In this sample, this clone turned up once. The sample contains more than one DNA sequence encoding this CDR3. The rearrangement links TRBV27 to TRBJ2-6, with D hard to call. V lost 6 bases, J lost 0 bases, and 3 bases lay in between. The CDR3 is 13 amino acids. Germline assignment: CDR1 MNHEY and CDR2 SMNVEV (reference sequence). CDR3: CASRRSGANVLTF. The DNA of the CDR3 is TGTGCCAGCAGGCGCTCTGGGGCCAACGTCCTGACTTTC.